A selection of T cell receptor beta chains follows, all from one sample in a study of cytomegalovirus exposure and HLA in healthy donors. The assay was immunoSEQ multiplex PCR, and TCRdb's table has in-frame clones only and misses some. The table records about 180,000 clones, less than 90% of them present only once. Sequencing was carried out using PBMCs. Receptors were obtained from a boy younger than 10 in good health and CMV-seronegative. The CDR3 runs from the conserved cysteine through the conserved F or W. A D gene is named only where the DNA matches it firmly. The size field is filled for only some rows; it gives once, few, many or a size class.

clone size: -; J gene: TRBJ1-2; D gene: -; V gene: TRBV6-5; CDR3 DNA: TGTGCCAGCAGTTACTCTTACAGTAACTATGGCTACACCTTC; CDR3 protein: CASSYSYSNYGYTF
clone size: -; J gene: TRBJ2-1; D gene: TRBD2; V gene: TRBV5-1; CDR3 DNA: TGCGCCAGCTCGGCTAGCGGGAGCCTTTGGGAGCAGTTCTTC; CDR3 protein: CASSASGSLWEQFF
clone size: few; J gene: TRBJ1-3; D gene: TRBD1; V gene: TRBV6-6; CDR3 DNA: TGTGCCAGCAGTTCCCCGACAGGGAGCGGAAACACCATATATTTT; CDR3 protein: CASSSPTGSGNTIYF
clone size: once; J gene: TRBJ2-3; D gene: TRBD2; V gene: TRBV7-9; CDR3 DNA: TGTGCCAGCAGCTTAGGGTCCGGGACTAGCGGCTCAGATACGCAGTATTTT; CDR3 protein: CASSLGSGTSGSDTQYF
clone size: -; J gene: TRBJ2-3; D gene: -; V gene: TRBV7-9; CDR3 DNA: TGTGCCAGCAGCTCGACGGGGGATACGCAGTATTTT; CDR3 protein: CASSSTGDTQYF
clone size: -; J gene: TRBJ2-3; D gene: TRBD1; V gene: TRBV6-5; CDR3 DNA: TGTGCCAGCAGCCGCGACAGGGGGCGAGGTACGCAGTATTTT; CDR3 protein: CASSRDRGRGTQYF
clone size: once; J gene: TRBJ2-7; D gene: TRBD1; V gene: TRBV28; CDR3 DNA: TGTGCCAGCAGTTCTCCTCCGGGACAGGGGGCCTACGAGCAGTACTTC; CDR3 protein: CASSSPPGQGAYEQYF
clone size: -; J gene: TRBJ1-3; D gene: -; V gene: TRBV19; CDR3 DNA: TGTGCCAGTAGTATCACCCAGGCCCGCTCTGGAAACACCATATATTTT; CDR3 protein: CASSITQARSGNTIYF
clone size: once; J gene: TRBJ2-1; D gene: TRBD2; V gene: TRBV28; CDR3 DNA: TGTGCCAGCACCCTTAGCGGGAGAACCTACAATGAGCAGTTCTTC; CDR3 protein: CASTLSGRTYNEQFF
clone size: -; J gene: TRBJ2-1; D gene: TRBD2; V gene: TRBV9; CDR3 DNA: TGTGCCAGCAGCGTCAAAGCGGGAGGGAGGCTCTACAATGAGCAGTTCTTC; CDR3 protein: CASSVKAGGRLYNEQFF
clone size: -; J gene: TRBJ2-7; D gene: -; V gene: TRBV7-8; CDR3 DNA: TGTGCCAGCAGCTTTAGTCGGCGCGGTACCTCCTACGAGCAGTACTTC; CDR3 protein: CASSFSRRGTSYEQYF
clone size: once; J gene: TRBJ2-3; D gene: -; V gene: TRBV5-1; CDR3 DNA: TGCGCCAGCAGCTTGGGCGCTAGAAGAGCAGATACGCAGTATTTT; CDR3 protein: CASSLGARRADTQYF
clone size: -; J gene: TRBJ2-3; D gene: TRBD1; V gene: TRBV6-6; CDR3 DNA: TGTGCCAGCGGAGCGCCCGGGACAGACTACACAGATACGCAGTATTTT; CDR3 protein: CASGAPGTDYTDTQYF
clone size: once; J gene: TRBJ2-7; D gene: -; V gene: TRBV6-5; CDR3 DNA: TGTGCCAGCAGTTACGGAGGAGGGATCCACGAGCAGTACTTC; CDR3 protein: CASSYGGGIHEQYF
clone size: once; J gene: TRBJ2-5; D gene: TRBD2; V gene: TRBV5-1; CDR3 DNA: TGCGCCAGCAGCGATGATGGGGGGGGGACCCAGTACTTC; CDR3 protein: CASSDDGGGTQYF
clone size: -; J gene: TRBJ2-7; D gene: TRBD2; V gene: TRBV4-1; CDR3 DNA: TGCGCCAGCAGCCAAGCCATGGCGGGAGGGCCCTCCTACGAGCAGTACTTC; CDR3 protein: CASSQAMAGGPSYEQYF
clone size: -; J gene: TRBJ2-1; D gene: TRBD2; V gene: TRBV7-7; CDR3 DNA: TGTGCTAGCAGCTTCGAAGCGGGGGCGTTGAATGAGCAGTTCTTC; CDR3 protein: CASSFEAGALNEQFF
clone size: -; J gene: TRBJ2-7; D gene: -; V gene: TRBV13; CDR3 DNA: TGTGCCAGCAACCTGGGGGGACGACAACCCTACGAGCAGTACTTC; CDR3 protein: CASNLGGRQPYEQYF
clone size: -; J gene: TRBJ2-4; D gene: -; V gene: TRBV5-8; CDR3 DNA: TGTGCCAGCAGCTTGGTGGCAGGGGCGGACATTCAGTACTTC; CDR3 protein: CASSLVAGADIQYF
clone size: -; J gene: TRBJ1-1; D gene: -; V gene: TRBV25-1; CDR3 DNA: TGTGCCAGCAGTGGGGGAGTGGGGGGCACTGAAGCTTTCTTT; CDR3 protein: CASSGGVGGTEAFF
clone size: -; J gene: TRBJ1-4; D gene: -; V gene: TRBV6-5; CDR3 DNA: TGTGCCAGCAGCCCGCAGGGGACTAATGAAAAACTGTTTTTT; CDR3 protein: CASSPQGTNEKLFF
clone size: -; J gene: TRBJ1-1; D gene: -; V gene: TRBV6-6; CDR3 DNA: TGTGCCAGCAGTTCTGGGCGAGGGAGTACTGAAGCTTTCTTT; CDR3 protein: CASSSGRGSTEAFF
clone size: -; J gene: TRBJ2-3; D gene: TRBD2; V gene: TRBV5-1; CDR3 DNA: TGCGCCAGCATCACCGGGACTAGCGGAAGCACAGATACGCAGTATTTT; CDR3 protein: CASITGTSGSTDTQYF
clone size: once; J gene: TRBJ2-3; D gene: -; V gene: TRBV9; CDR3 DNA: TGTGCCAGCAGCCCCCGGGTCACAGATACGCAGTATTTT; CDR3 protein: CASSPRVTDTQYF
clone size: -; J gene: TRBJ1-1; D gene: -; V gene: TRBV19; CDR3 DNA: TGTGCCAGTAGTACAAACAGGGAGACTGAAGCTTTCTTT; CDR3 protein: CASSTNRETEAFF
clone size: -; J gene: TRBJ2-3; D gene: -; V gene: TRBV5-4; CDR3 DNA: TGTGCCAGCAGCTTGGTAGGGGCCGATACGCAGTATTTT; CDR3 protein: CASSLVGADTQYF
clone size: few; J gene: TRBJ2-7; D gene: -; V gene: TRBV6-1; CDR3 DNA: TGTGCCAGCGGGACAACCTACGAGCAGTACTTC; CDR3 protein: CASGTTYEQYF
clone size: few; J gene: TRBJ1-2; D gene: -; V gene: TRBV29-1; CDR3 DNA: TGCAGCGTCGGGGGCGGGGGCTATGGCTACACCTTC; CDR3 protein: CSVGGGGYGYTF
clone size: -; J gene: TRBJ2-7; D gene: TRBD1; V gene: TRBV6-1; CDR3 DNA: TGTGCCAGCAGGGTGACAGGGGGCTGGGACGAGCAGTACTTC; CDR3 protein: CASRVTGGWDEQYF
clone size: few; J gene: TRBJ2-3; D gene: TRBD2; V gene: TRBV7-9; CDR3 DNA: TGTGCCAGCAGCTTTCCCGGACTAGCGATGGATACGCAGTATTTT; CDR3 protein: CASSFPGLAMDTQYF
clone size: -; J gene: TRBJ2-5; D gene: -; V gene: TRBV20-1; CDR3 DNA: TGCAGTGCTAGGTTACAAGAGACCCAGTACTTC; CDR3 protein: CSARLQETQYF
clone size: -; J gene: TRBJ2-5; D gene: TRBD1; V gene: TRBV27; CDR3 DNA: TGTGCCAGCAGTTACCTCGGGACAGTCCAAGAGACCCAGTACTTC; CDR3 protein: CASSYLGTVQETQYF
clone size: -; J gene: TRBJ1-2; D gene: -; V gene: TRBV29-1; CDR3 DNA: TGCAGCGTTGTTCAAGGCTACACCTTC; CDR3 protein: CSVVQGYTF
clone size: -; J gene: TRBJ1-1; D gene: -; V gene: TRBV6-1; CDR3 DNA: TGTGCCAGCAGTGAAGCGGGGGGGAACCTAATGAACACTGAAGCTTTCTTT; CDR3 protein: CASSEAGGNLMNTEAFF
clone size: -; J gene: TRBJ2-2; D gene: TRBD1; V gene: TRBV18; CDR3 DNA: TGTGCCAGCTCACCTCCGGGACAGGCGAACACCGGGGAGCTGTTTTTT; CDR3 protein: CASSPPGQANTGELFF
clone size: -; J gene: TRBJ2-5; D gene: TRBD2; V gene: TRBV5-1; CDR3 DNA: TGCGCCAGCTCCTACTTGCGGGAGCGGGAGACCCAGTACTTC; CDR3 protein: CASSYLRERETQYF
clone size: few; J gene: TRBJ2-7; D gene: -; V gene: TRBV18; CDR3 DNA: TGTGCCAGCTCACCACGGGGGGGCGGCTCCTACGAGCAGTACTTC; CDR3 protein: CASSPRGGGSYEQYF
clone size: few; J gene: TRBJ1-4; D gene: -; V gene: TRBV12-5; CDR3 DNA: TGTGCTAGTGGCCTAGATGCAACTAATGAAAAACTGTTTTTT; CDR3 protein: CASGLDATNEKLFF
clone size: -; J gene: TRBJ2-7; D gene: TRBD2; V gene: TRBV29-1; CDR3 DNA: TGCAGCGTTGAAGTAACTAGCGGGAGGAGCTACGAGCAGTACTTC; CDR3 protein: CSVEVTSGRSYEQYF
clone size: -; J gene: TRBJ2-7; D gene: TRBD1; V gene: TRBV28; CDR3 DNA: TGTGCCAGCAGTTTATCGAAGACAGGGTGGGCCGAGCAGTACTTC; CDR3 protein: CASSLSKTGWAEQYF
clone size: -; J gene: TRBJ1-2; D gene: TRBD1; V gene: TRBV2; CDR3 DNA: TGTGCCAGCAGTGAAGCGAGGTACAGGACAGGGGATGGCTACACCTTC; CDR3 protein: CASSEARYRTGDGYTF
clone size: -; J gene: TRBJ2-7; D gene: TRBD2; V gene: TRBV4-2; CDR3 DNA: TGTGCCAGCAGTCCCCCGGGACTAGCGTCCTACGAGCAGTACTTC; CDR3 protein: CASSPPGLASYEQYF
clone size: -; J gene: TRBJ1-1; D gene: TRBD1; V gene: TRBV5-1; CDR3 DNA: TGCGCCAGCAGCCCCGACAGGGAATGGGTACGCTTT; CDR3 protein: CASSPDREWVRF
clone size: -; J gene: TRBJ2-2; D gene: TRBD2; V gene: TRBV10-3; CDR3 DNA: TGTGCCATCAGTGAGTCGAATCGGCTAGCGGCGAACACCGGGGAGCTGTTTTTT; CDR3 protein: CAISESNRLAANTGELFF
clone size: -; J gene: TRBJ2-7; D gene: -; V gene: TRBV7-8; CDR3 DNA: TGTGCCAGCAGCTTAGAGGACTACTACGAGCAGTACTTC; CDR3 protein: CASSLEDYYEQYF
clone size: -; J gene: TRBJ2-7; D gene: TRBD1; V gene: TRBV5-1; CDR3 DNA: TGCGCCAGCAGCTCCTACGGGACAGGGGAAGAGCAGTACTTC; CDR3 protein: CASSSYGTGEEQYF
clone size: -; J gene: TRBJ1-4; D gene: TRBD1; V gene: TRBV6-1; CDR3 DNA: TGTGCCAGCAGCGAAGGACAGGCCCTTTCCCACGGTGAAAAACTGTTTTTT; CDR3 protein: CASSEGQALSHGEKLFF
clone size: -; J gene: TRBJ2-3; D gene: -; V gene: TRBV6-5; CDR3 DNA: TGTGCCAGCAGTTCCGCGGGAAGCCCTGGCACAGATACGCAGTATTTT; CDR3 protein: CASSSAGSPGTDTQYF
clone size: -; J gene: TRBJ2-5; D gene: TRBD1; V gene: TRBV5-1; CDR3 DNA: TGCGCCAGCAGCTTGGGGCCGGGACAGCAAGAGACCCAGTACTTC; CDR3 protein: CASSLGPGQQETQYF
clone size: -; J gene: TRBJ2-7; D gene: -; V gene: TRBV9; CDR3 DNA: TGTGCCAGCAGCGTAGGGGGTAGCGGCTACGAGCAGTACTTC; CDR3 protein: CASSVGGSGYEQYF
clone size: -; J gene: TRBJ1-2; D gene: -; V gene: TRBV2; CDR3 DNA: TGTGCCAGCAGCGTAGGGGGCTATGGCTACACCTTC; CDR3 protein: CASSVGGYGYTF
clone size: -; J gene: TRBJ2-7; D gene: TRBD2; V gene: TRBV5-1; CDR3 DNA: TGCGCCAGCAGCCCCCTTACTAGCGGACCCTACGAGCAGTACTTC; CDR3 protein: CASSPLTSGPYEQYF
clone size: -; J gene: TRBJ2-5; D gene: -; V gene: TRBV7-9; CDR3 DNA: TGTGCCAGCAGCCCAGGGTGGCAAGAGACCCAGTACTTC; CDR3 protein: CASSPGWQETQYF
clone size: once; J gene: TRBJ1-3; D gene: -; V gene: TRBV18; CDR3 DNA: TGTGCCAGCTCACCCGTTAGGGGCTCTGGAAACACCATATATTTT; CDR3 protein: CASSPVRGSGNTIYF
clone size: -; J gene: TRBJ1-1; D gene: TRBD1; V gene: TRBV7-6; CDR3 DNA: TGTGCCAGCAGCTCCCAGGGACAGGGATTGGGAACTGAAGCTTTCTTT; CDR3 protein: CASSSQGQGLGTEAFF
clone size: -; J gene: TRBJ2-7; D gene: TRBD2; V gene: TRBV13; CDR3 DNA: TGTGCCAGCAGCTCCGGGACTAGCGGGAGAGGCTACGAGCAGTACTTC; CDR3 protein: CASSSGTSGRGYEQYF
clone size: -; J gene: TRBJ1-1; D gene: -; V gene: TRBV7-3; CDR3 DNA: TGTGCCAGCAGCTTATCTGGAGCTGGTGAAGCTTTCTTT; CDR3 protein: CASSLSGAGEAFF